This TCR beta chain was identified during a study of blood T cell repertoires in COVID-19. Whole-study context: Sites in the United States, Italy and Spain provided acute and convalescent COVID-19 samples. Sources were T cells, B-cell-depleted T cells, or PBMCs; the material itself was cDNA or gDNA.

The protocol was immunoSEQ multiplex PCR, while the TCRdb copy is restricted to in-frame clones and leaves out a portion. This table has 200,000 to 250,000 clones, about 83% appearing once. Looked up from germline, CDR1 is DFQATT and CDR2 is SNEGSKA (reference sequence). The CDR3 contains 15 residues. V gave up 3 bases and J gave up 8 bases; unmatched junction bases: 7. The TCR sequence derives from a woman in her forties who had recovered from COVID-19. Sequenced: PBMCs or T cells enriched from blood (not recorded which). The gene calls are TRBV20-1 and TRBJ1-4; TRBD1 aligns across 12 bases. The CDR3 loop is CSASPGQGAGEKLFF. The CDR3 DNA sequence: TGCAGTGCTAGTCCGGGACAGGGGGCAGGGGAAAAACTGTTTTTT.